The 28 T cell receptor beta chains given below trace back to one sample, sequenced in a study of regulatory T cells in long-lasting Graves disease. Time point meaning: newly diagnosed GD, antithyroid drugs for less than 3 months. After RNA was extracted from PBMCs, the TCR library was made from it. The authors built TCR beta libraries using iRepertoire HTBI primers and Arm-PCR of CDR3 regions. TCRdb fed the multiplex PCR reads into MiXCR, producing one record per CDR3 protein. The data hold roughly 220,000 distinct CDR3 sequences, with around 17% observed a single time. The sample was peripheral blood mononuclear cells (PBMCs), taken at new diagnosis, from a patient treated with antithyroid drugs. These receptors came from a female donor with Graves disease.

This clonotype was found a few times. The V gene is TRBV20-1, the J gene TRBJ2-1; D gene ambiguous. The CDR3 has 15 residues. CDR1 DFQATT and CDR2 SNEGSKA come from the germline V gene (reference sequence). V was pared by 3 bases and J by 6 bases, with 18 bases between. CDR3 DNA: TGCAGTGCTAGGGAACTCCCACCTTCTCCCAATGAGCAGTTCTTC. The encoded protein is CSARELPPSPNEQFF.

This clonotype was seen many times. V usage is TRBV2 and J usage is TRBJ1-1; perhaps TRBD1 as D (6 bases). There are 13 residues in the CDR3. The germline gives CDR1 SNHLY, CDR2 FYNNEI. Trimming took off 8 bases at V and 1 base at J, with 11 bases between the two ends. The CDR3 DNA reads TGTGCCAGCTACGGACAGACGAACACTGAAGCTTTCTTT. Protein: CASYGQTNTEAFF.

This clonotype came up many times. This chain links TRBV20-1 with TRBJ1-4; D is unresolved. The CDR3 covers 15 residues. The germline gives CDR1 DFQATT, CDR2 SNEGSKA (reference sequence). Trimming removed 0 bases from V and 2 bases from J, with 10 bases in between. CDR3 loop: CSARDRRFTNEKLFF. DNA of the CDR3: TGCAGTGCTAGAGATAGGCGGTTTACTAATGAAAAACTGTTTTTT.

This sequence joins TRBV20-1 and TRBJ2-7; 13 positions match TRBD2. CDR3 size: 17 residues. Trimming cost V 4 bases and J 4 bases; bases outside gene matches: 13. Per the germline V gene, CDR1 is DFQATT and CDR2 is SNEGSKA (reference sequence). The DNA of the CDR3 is TGCAGTGCTACCCGTCCTCCCGGGACTAGCGGGGTATACGAGCAGTACTTC. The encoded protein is CSATRPPGTSGVYEQYF.

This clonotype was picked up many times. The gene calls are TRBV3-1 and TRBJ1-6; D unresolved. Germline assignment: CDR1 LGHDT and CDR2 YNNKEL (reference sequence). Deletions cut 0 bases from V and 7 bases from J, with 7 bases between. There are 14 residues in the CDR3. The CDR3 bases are TGTGCCAGCAGCCAAGACTCCAGGAATTCACCCCTCCACTTT. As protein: CASSQDSRNSPLHF.

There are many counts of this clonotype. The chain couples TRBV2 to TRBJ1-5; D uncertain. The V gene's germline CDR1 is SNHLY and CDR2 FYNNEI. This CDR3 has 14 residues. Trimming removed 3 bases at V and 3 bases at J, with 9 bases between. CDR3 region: CASSDRGDNQPQHF. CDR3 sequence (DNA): TGTGCCAGCAGTGACCGAGGAGACAATCAGCCCCAGCATTTT.

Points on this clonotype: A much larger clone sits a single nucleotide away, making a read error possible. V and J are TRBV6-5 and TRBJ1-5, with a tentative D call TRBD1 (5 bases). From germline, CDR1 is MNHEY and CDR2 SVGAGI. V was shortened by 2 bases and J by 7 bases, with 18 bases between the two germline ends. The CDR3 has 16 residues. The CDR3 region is CASSYPNPGLGQPQHF. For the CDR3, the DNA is TGTGCCAGCAGTTACCCGAATCCGGGGCTAGGGCAGCCCCAGCATTTT.

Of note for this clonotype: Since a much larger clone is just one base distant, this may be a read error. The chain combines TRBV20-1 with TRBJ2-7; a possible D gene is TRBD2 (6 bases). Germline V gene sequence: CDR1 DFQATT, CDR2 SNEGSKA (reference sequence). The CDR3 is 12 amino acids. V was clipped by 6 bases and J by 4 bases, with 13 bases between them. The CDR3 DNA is TGCAGTGCCTGGAGGGGCGTTTACGAGCAGTACTTC. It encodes CSAWRGVYEQYF.

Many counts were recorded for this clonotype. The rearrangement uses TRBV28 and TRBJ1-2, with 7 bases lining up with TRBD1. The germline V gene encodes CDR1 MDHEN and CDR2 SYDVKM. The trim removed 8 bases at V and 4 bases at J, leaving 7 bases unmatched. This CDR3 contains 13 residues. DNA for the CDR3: TGTGCCAGCGAGGCAGGGGGTCGCTATGGCTACACCTTC. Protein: CASEAGGRYGYTF.

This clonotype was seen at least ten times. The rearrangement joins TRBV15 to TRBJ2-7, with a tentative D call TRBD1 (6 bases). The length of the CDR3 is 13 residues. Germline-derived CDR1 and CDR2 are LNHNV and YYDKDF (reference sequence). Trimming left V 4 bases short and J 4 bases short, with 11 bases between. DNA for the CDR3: TGTGCCACCAGCAACACCCAGGGGTACGAGCAGTACTTC. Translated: CATSNTQGYEQYF. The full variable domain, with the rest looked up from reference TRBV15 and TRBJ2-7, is DAMVIQNPRYQVTQFGKPVTLSCSQTLNHNVMYWYQQKSSQAPKLLFHYYDKDFNNEADTPDNFQSRRPNTSFCFLDIRSPGLGDTAMYLCATSNTQGYEQYFGPGTRLTVT.

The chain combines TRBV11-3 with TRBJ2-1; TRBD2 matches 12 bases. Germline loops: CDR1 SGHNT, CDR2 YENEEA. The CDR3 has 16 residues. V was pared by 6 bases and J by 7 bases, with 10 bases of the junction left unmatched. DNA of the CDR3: TGTGCCAGCAGGGGAACTAGCGGGAGGTTTGGGAATGAGCAGTTCTTC. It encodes CASRGTSGRFGNEQFF.

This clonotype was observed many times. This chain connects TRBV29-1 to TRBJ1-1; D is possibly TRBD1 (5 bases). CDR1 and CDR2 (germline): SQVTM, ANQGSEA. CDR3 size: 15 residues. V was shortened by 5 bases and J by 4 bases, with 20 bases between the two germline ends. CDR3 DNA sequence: TGCAGCGTTACCGGCGGGAGGGCCGGGGGCACTGAAGCTTTCTTT. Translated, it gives CSVTGGRAGGTEAFF.

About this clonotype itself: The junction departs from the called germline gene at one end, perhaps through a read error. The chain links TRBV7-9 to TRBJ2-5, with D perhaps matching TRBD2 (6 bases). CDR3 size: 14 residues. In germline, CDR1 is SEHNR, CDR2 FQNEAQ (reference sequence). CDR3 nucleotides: TGTGCCAGAAGCTCCTCCCGTGGGGGGAATGAGCAGTACTTC. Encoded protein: CARSSSRGGNEQYF. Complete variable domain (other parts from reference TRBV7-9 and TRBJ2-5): DTGVSQNPRHKITKRGQNVTFRCDPISEHNRLYWYRQTLGQGPEFLTYFQNEAQLEKSRLLSDRFSAERPKGSFSTLEIQRTEQGDSAMYLCARSSSRGGNEQYFGPGTRLLVL.

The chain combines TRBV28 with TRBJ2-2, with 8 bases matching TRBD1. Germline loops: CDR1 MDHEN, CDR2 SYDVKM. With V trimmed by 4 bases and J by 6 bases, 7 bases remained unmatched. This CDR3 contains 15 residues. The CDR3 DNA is TGTGCCAGCAGTTACCTGACAGGGGCACCCGGGGAGCTGTTTTTT. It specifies CASSYLTGAPGELFF.

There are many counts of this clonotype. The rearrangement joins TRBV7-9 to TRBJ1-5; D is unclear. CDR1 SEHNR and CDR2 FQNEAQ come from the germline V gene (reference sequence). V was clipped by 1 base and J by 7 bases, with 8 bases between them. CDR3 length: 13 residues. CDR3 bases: TGTGCCAGCAGCTTAGGGGTGGGCCAGCCCCAGCATTTT. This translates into CASSLGVGQPQHF.

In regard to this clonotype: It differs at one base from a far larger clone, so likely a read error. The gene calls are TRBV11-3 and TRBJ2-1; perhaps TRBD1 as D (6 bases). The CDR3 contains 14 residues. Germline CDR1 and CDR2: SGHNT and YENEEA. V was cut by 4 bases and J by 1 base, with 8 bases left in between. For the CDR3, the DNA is TGTGCCAGCAGCTCAGGGGTGTCCTACAATGAGCAGTTCTTC. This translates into CASSSGVSYNEQFF.

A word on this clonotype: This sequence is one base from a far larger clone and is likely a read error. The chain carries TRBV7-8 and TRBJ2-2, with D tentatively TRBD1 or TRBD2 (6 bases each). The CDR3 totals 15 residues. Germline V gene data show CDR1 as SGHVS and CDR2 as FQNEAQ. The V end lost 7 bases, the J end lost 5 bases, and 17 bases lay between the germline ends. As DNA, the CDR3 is TGTGCCAGCACCCCCGGAGGGGGTCGGACCGGGGAGCTGTTTTTT. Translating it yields CASTPGGGRTGELFF.

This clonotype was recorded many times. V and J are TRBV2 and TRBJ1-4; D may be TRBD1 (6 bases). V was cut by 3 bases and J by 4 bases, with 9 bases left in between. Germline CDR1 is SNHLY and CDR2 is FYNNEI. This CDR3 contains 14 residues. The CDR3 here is CASSEDRNNEKLFF. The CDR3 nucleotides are TGTGCCAGCAGTGAGGACAGAAATAATGAAAAACTGTTTTTT.

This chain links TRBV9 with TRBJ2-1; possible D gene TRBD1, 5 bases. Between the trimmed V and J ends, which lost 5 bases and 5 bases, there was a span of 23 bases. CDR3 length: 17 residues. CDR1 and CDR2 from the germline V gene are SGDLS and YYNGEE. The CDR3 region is CASSSPIDSSLDNEQFF. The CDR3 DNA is TGTGCCAGCAGTTCCCCTATTGACAGTAGCCTTGACAATGAGCAGTTCTTC.

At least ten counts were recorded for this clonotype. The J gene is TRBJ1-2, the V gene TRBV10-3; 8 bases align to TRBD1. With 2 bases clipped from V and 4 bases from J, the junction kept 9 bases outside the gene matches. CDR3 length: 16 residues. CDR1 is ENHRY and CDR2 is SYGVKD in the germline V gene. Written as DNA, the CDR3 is TGTGCCATCAGTGAGACAGACAGGGGTCGGTTCTATGGCTACACCTTC. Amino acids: CAISETDRGRFYGYTF.

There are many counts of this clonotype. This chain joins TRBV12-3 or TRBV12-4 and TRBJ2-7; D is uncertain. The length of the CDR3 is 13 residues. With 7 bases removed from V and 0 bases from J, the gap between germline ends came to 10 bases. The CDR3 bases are TGTGCCAGCACCCGGACGGGCTCCTACGAGCAGTACTTC. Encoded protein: CASTRTGSYEQYF.

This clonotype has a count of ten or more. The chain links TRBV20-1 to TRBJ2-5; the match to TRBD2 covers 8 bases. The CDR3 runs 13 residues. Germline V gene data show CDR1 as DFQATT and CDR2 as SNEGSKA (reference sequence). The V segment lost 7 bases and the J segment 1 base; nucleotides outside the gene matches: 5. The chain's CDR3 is CSVAGGSQETQYF. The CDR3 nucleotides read TGCAGTGTGGCGGGAGGTTCCCAAGAGACCCAGTACTTC.

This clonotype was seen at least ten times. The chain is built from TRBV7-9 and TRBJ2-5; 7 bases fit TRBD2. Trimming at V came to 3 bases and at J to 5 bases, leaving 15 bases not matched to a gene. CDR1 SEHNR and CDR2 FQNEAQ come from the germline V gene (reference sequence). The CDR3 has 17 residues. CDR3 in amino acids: CASSFGLAEHRTETQYF. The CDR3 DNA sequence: TGTGCCAGCAGCTTTGGCCTAGCGGAGCATCGGACGGAGACCCAGTACTTC.

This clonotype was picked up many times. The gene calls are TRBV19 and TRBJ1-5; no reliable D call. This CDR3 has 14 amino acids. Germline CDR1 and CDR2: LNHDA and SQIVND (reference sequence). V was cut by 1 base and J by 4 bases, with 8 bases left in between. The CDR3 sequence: CASSIVLPNQPQHF. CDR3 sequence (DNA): TGTGCCAGTAGTATAGTGCTTCCAAATCAGCCCCAGCATTTT.

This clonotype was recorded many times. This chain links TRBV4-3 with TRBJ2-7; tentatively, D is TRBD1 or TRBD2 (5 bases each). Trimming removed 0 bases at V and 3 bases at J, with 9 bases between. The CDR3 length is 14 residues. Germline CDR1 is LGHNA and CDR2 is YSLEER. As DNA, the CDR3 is TGCGCCAGCAGCCAAGATTGGGGGAGCTACGAGCAGTACTTC. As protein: CASSQDWGSYEQYF.

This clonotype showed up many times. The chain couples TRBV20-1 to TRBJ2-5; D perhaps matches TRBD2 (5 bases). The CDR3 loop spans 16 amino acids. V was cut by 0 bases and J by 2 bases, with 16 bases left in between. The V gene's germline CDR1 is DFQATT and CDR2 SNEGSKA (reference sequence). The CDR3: CSARDLRLGGQETQYF. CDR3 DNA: TGCAGTGCTAGAGATCTAAGGCTTGGAGGACAAGAGACCCAGTACTTC.

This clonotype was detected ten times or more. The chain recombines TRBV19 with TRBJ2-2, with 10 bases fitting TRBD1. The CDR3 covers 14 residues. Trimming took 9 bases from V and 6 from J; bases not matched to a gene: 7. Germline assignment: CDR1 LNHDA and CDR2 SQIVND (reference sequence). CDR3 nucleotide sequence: TGTGCCAGCCGCGACAGGGGGCGATCCGGGGAGCTGTTTTTT. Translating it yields CASRDRGRSGELFF.

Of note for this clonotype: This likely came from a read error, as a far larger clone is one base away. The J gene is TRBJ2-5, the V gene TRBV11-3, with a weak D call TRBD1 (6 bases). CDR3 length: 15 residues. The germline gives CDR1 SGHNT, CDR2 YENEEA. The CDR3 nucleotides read TGTGCCAGCGGCTTAGAATGGCAGGGGCACGAGACCCAGTACTTC. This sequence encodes CASGLEWQGHETQYF.